This passage covers 11 T cell receptor beta chains from one sample sequenced in a study of OX40 agonist ivuxolimab in advanced cancers. Clones were read by immunoSEQ multiplex PCR, and TCRdb kept only the in-frame ones, dropping some. Of about 82,000 clones listed, 85% to 90% are singletons. The input for sequencing was CD4+ or CD8+ T cells sorted from blood, taken in a trial of the OX40 agonist ivuxolimab. These receptor sequences come from an adult with an advanced solid tumor such as melanoma, head and neck, liver or kidney cancer.

The chain employs TRBV7-2 and TRBJ1-2; tentative D call: TRBD1 (5 bases). The V end lost 1 base, the J end lost 1 base, and 10 bases lay between the germline ends. This CDR3 contains 15 residues. CDR1 is SGHTA and CDR2 is FQGNSA in the germline V gene. The CDR3 nucleotides read TGTGCCAGCAGCTTAGGGCCCGACAGTAACTATGGCTACACCTTC. Translated: CASSLGPDSNYGYTF.

J is TRBJ2-7 and V is TRBV18, with D unclear. The CDR3 is 12 residues long. Per germline, CDR1 KGHSH and CDR2 LQKENI. V shed 4 bases and J shed 6 bases, with 10 bases lying between them. The DNA of the CDR3 is TGTGCCAGCTCACTAGACATAACCGAGCAGTACTTC. It translates to CASSLDITEQYF.

This clone was detected only once. The chain employs TRBV18 and TRBJ2-1, with 7 positions matching TRBD1. This CDR3 contains 14 residues. Looked up from germline, CDR1 is KGHSH and CDR2 is LQKENI. Losses at the gene ends were 3 bases for V and 4 bases for J; bases not matched to a gene: 3. In DNA, the CDR3 is TGTGCCAGCTCACCGGACAGGAAGTACAATGAGCAGTTCTTC. Protein sequence: CASSPDRKYNEQFF.

This clone has only one observation. The V call is TRBV7-2, the J call TRBJ1-1; weak D call: TRBD1 (5 bases). The length of the CDR3 is 12 residues. Trimming pared 5 bases from V and 10 bases from J, leaving 14 bases between. Germline V gene sequence: CDR1 SGHTA, CDR2 FQGNSA. DNA of the CDR3: TGTGCCAGCAGCCTAGGAGGGGTATTAGCTTTCTTT. It yields the protein CASSLGGVLAFF.

J is TRBJ2-7 and V is TRBV11-3; 11 positions match TRBD2. Per the germline V gene, CDR1 is SGHNT and CDR2 is YENEEA. V trimming: 4 bases; J trimming: 0 bases; junction bases outside the gene matches: 2. This CDR3 contains 15 residues. The CDR3 bases are TGTGCCAGCAGCTACGGACTAGCGGGCTCCTACGAGCAGTACTTC. Amino acid sequence: CASSYGLAGSYEQYF. The whole variable domain, remainder taken from reference TRBV11-3 and TRBJ2-7, is EAGVVQSPRYKIIEKKQPVAFWCNPISGHNTLYWYLQNLGQGPELLIRYENEEAVDDSQLPKDRFSAERLKGVDSTLKIQPAELGDSAVYLCASSYGLAGSYEQYFGPGTRLTVT.

DNA of the CDR3: TGTGCCAGTGACGACTCGGGGCGTGAAAAACTGTTTTTT. Protein product: CASDDSGREKLFF. This sequence joins TRBV19 and TRBJ1-4; D is possibly TRBD1 (5 bases). The V end was cut by 8 bases, the J end by 7 bases, with 14 bases between. This CDR3 region has 13 residues. The germline CDR1 and CDR2 sequences are LNHDA and SQIVND (reference sequence).

The CDR3 DNA reads as TGTGCCAGTAAGAACTTGGGGACGGATTATGGCTACACCTTC. This gives the protein CASKNLGTDYGYTF. The chain joins TRBV19 to TRBJ1-2; a possible D gene is TRBD1 (5 bases). Trimming left V 7 bases short and J 5 bases short, with 17 bases between. The CDR3 contains 14 residues. CDR1 is LNHDA, CDR2 SQIVND, per germline (reference sequence).

This chain uses TRBV21-1 with TRBJ1-5. TRBV21-1 is a pseudogene locus. The CDR3 is made up of 16 amino acids. The CDR3 region is CASSKAFSPPKEPQHF. CDR3 nucleotide sequence: TGTGCCAGCAGCAAAGCGTTCAGTCCCCCAAAGGAGCCCCAGCATTTT.

This sequence joins TRBV5-5 and TRBJ1-3; D possibly corresponds to TRBD1 (6 bases). V was clipped by 2 bases and J by 6 bases, with 12 bases between them. The CDR3 sequence is 14 residues long. CDR1 is SGHKS and CDR2 is YYEKEE in the germline V gene (reference sequence). As DNA, the CDR3 is TGTGCCAGCAGCTTACGGGGGCGAGAAAACACCATATATTTT. Protein sequence: CASSLRGRENTIYF.

The V call is TRBV5-6, the J call TRBJ1-2; D ambiguous. Germline CDR1 is SGHDT and CDR2 is YYEEEE. V lost 2 bases and J lost 6, with 11 bases in between. The length of the CDR3 is 13 residues. CDR3 sequence: CASSLGWNDGYTF. CDR3 DNA: TGTGCCAGCAGCTTAGGGTGGAACGATGGCTACACCTTC.

CDR3 nucleotides: TGTGCCACCGGCCCCGCGGGGGGGCATGTAGATACGCAGTATTTT. Translation gives CATGPAGGHVDTQYF. This chain joins TRBV10-3 and TRBJ2-3; TRBD2 matches at 9 bases. CDR1 is ENHRY and CDR2 is SYGVKD in the germline V gene. J gave up 5 bases and V 10 bases, and 13 bases lay outside the gene matches. The CDR3 is 15 amino acids.